This T cell receptor beta chain originates from a study of human T cells and chemical hapten exposure. Study summary: Variability of per-sample TCR yields stemmed mainly from small differences in pooled library volume.

The V segment lost 3 bases and the J segment 3 bases; nucleotides outside the gene matches: 11. The V gene's germline CDR1 is MNHEY and CDR2 SMNVEV (reference sequence). The CDR3 loop spans 16 amino acids. Individual cDNA molecules received unique molecular identifiers in the library. Under the authors' procedure: From approximately 21,000 to 630,000 TCRs were found per sample, with a median of approximately 96,000. TCRdb reanalysed the 5' RACE reads using MiXCR and keeps one entry per CDR3 protein. It is TCRdb's table, rather than the study itself, that gives the V and J calls and clone size. In the table there are about 80,000 distinct CDR3 sequences, roughly 15% of which are singletons. Notes on the study in general: DPC sensitization did not alter TCRs above 1 in 1000 frequency.

This clonotype was detected only a few times. The antigen is undetermined. It was from unfractionated whole blood that total RNA was extracted. This sequence was found in a female donor in good health. The gene calls are TRBV27 and TRBJ2-7; 7 bases are shared with TRBD1. The CDR3 bases are TGTGCCAGCAGTTTTTTCCGACAGGGCCTCATCTACGAGCAGTACTTC. Translation: CASSFFRQGLIYEQYF.